This TCR beta chain appears in the sequencing data of a study of blood T cells in healthy people across ages. There are 15 residues in the CDR3. Germline-derived CDR1 and CDR2 are SEHNR and FQNEAQ (reference sequence). V gave up 0 bases and J gave up 6 bases, with 14 bases separating them. A sample-barcoded 5' primer and a J-beta primer mix were used in a second PCR of roughly 6 to 11 cycles. TCRdb redid the calling of the 5' RACE reads with MiXCR, one entry per CDR3 protein. The sample lists around 1.5 million distinct CDR3 sequences, almost 35% occurring once. The rearrangement uses TRBV7-9 and TRBJ1-1; no firm D call. Sequenced input: blood. The TCR comes from a woman aged 30 to 39 in good health. The CDR3, as DNA: TGTGCCAGCAGCTTAGCCAACACGTTAGGCGCTGAAGCTTTCTTT. It yields the protein CASSLANTLGAEAFF.